Included here is one T cell receptor (beta chain) sequence, with context. Germline V CDR1 and CDR2: LNHDA, SQIVND (reference sequence). V lost 0 bases to trimming and J lost 1 base, with 7 bases between them. The CDR3 is 15 residues long. Original methodology: By means of reference gene primer amplification, nucleated cell counts were estimated. TCRdb's table, derived via immunoSEQ multiplex PCR, lists solely in-frame clones and lacks some. From that table come the V and J calls and clone size; the DNA was used to work out D and trimming. Here the sample spans tens of thousands of clones, around 82% being singletons. This sample is drawn from a study of blood T cell repertoires in COVID-19.

The clonotype originates from a woman aged 55-69 years with acute or convalescent COVID-19. This chain uses TRBV19 with TRBJ1-3; unclear D gene. The sequencing sample was made of peripheral blood. The DNA for the CDR3 is TGTGCCAGTAGTATAGAGGGCAGTTCTGGAAACACCATATATTTT. This gives the protein CASSIEGSSGNTIYF.